A selection of T cell receptor beta chains follows, all from one sample in a study of regulatory T cells in long-lasting Graves disease. MiXCR, run by TCRdb on the multiplex PCR reads, gives a single entry per CDR3 protein. The table shows fewer than 550,000 distinct CDR3 sequences, with around a fifth occurring only once. The material was peripheral blood mononuclear cells (PBMCs), obtained when the disease was refractory, from a patient treated with antithyroid drugs. The receptor source for this set is a female donor with Graves disease. Each CDR3 is given with its conserved first and last residue. The D gene is left open where the match is weak. A clone size is listed for some rows: how often the clone was seen (once, few, many), or a class if it is expanded.

D gene	V gene	clone size	J gene	CDR3 DNA	CDR3 protein
-	TRBV12-3/TRBV12-4	many	TRBJ2-7	TGTGCCAGCACCCGGGGGTCAGGGCCCTCCTACGAGCAGTACTTC	CASTRGSGPSYEQYF
TRBD1	TRBV6-5	few	TRBJ1-2	TGTGCCAGCAGTTTCTCACCCGGGACAGGGCCCCTCGGCTTC	CASSFSPGTGPLGF
-	TRBV24-1	-	TRBJ1-2	TGTGCCACCAGTGCCGGGGGCCGAGGCTACACCTTC	CATSAGGRGYTF
-	TRBV5-1	many	TRBJ1-2	TGCGCCAGCAGTGAGACAGGTTTCGAAGCTAACTATGGCTACACCTTC	CASSETGFEANYGYTF
-	TRBV5-1	many	TRBJ1-3	TGCGCCAGCAGCTTGGGGGAGTTCTCTGGAAACACCATATATTTT	CASSLGEFSGNTIYF
TRBD2	TRBV28	many	TRBJ2-5	TGTGCCAGCAGGGAAGCGGGGGTCGGAGAGACCCAGTACTTC	CASREAGVGETQYF
TRBD2	TRBV7-9	-	TRBJ2-7	TGTGCCAGCAGTCGGAAACCGGGACTAGCGGGAGAGTACGAGCAGTACTTC	CASSRKPGLAGEYEQYF
TRBD2	TRBV7-2	few	TRBJ2-5	TGTGCCAGCAGCTTATCGGTGACTAGCTGGGAGACCCAGTACTTC	CASSLSVTSWETQYF
TRBD1	TRBV12-3/TRBV12-4	-	TRBJ2-3	TGTGCCAGCAGCGCAGTTTTCACGGGACAGGGGGCAACAGATACGCAGTATTTT	CASSAVFTGQGATDTQYF
TRBD2	TRBV13	-	TRBJ2-1	TGTGCCAGCTCGGGACAACTTGGGGGACTAGCGGGAACTGCGGACTACAATGAGCAGTTCTTC	CASSGQLGGLAGTADYNEQFF
TRBD1	TRBV29-1	few	TRBJ1-4	TGCAGCGCAAACAGGGGGCAGAATGAAAAACTGTTTTTT	CSANRGQNEKLFF
-	TRBV18	-	TRBJ2-2	TGTGCCAGCTCACCAAGGTCGTTCGGGGAGCTGTTTTTT	CASSPRSFGELFF
TRBD2	TRBV28	-	TRBJ2-3	TGTGCCAGTAGTACGGGGGGGGAGGGCCTCGAGGATACGCAGTATTTT	CASSTGGEGLEDTQYF
-	TRBV10-3	-	TRBJ2-2	TGTGCCATCAGCTTGCAGGTGGCCGGGGAGCTGTTTTTT	CAISLQVAGELFF
-	TRBV30	-	TRBJ2-6	TGTGCCTGGACTACAGGGATTTCTGGGGCCAACGTCCTGACTTTC	CAWTTGISGANVLTF
-	TRBV6-2/TRBV6-3	once	TRBJ2-2	TGTGCCAGCAGTTACTCTGCCAGGAACTCGAACACCGGGGAGCTGTTTTTT	CASSYSARNSNTGELFF
-	TRBV12-3/TRBV12-4	-	TRBJ1-2	TGTGCCAGCCTCACCCTTCGCGCGCGTGGCTACACCTTC	CASLTLRARGYTF
-	TRBV19	few	TRBJ2-6	TGTGCCACCGGGGCCGGGCGGAGCTCTGGGGCCAACGTCCTGACTTTC	CATGAGRSSGANVLTF
TRBD2	TRBV7-9	few	TRBJ2-2	TGTGCCAGCAGCCACGGACTAGCGGGGACCCTTGGTGGCGGGGAGCTGTTTTTT	CASSHGLAGTLGGGELFF
-	TRBV12-3/TRBV12-4	many	TRBJ2-4	TGTGCCAGCAGTATAACCGGGACAATTGGAAACATTCAGTACTTC	CASSITGTIGNIQYF
-	TRBV29-1	-	TRBJ2-5	TGCAGCGTTGACGGTACGCCCAATAACCTCAACCTGAGGGAGACCCAGTACTTC	CSVDGTPNNLNLRETQYF
-	TRBV10-3	-	TRBJ2-3	TGTGCCATCAGTGAGTCGGGTTGGGGCCAGCCGGTTAGCACAGATACGCAGTATTTT	CAISESGWGQPVSTDTQYF
TRBD1	TRBV4-2	-	TRBJ2-7	TGTGCCAGCAGCCATTATCCGCCGGGACAGCAAAACTTC	CASSHYPPGQQNF
-	TRBV7-2	-	TRBJ2-5	TGTGCCAGCAGCCGGGAGCCCCCAGAGACCCAGTACTTC	CASSREPPETQYF
TRBD2	TRBV7-9	many	TRBJ2-5	TGTGCCACCCGAGCGGGGGAAGAGACCCAGTACTTC	CATRAGEETQYF
-	TRBV29-1	-	TRBJ2-7	TGCAGCGTCTCCATTGTCGGCTACGAGCAGTACTTC	CSVSIVGYEQYF
-	TRBV19	-	TRBJ2-7	TGTGCCAGTAGTACCGGTAGCGGCTACGAGCAGTACTTC	CASSTGSGYEQYF
TRBD2	TRBV20-1	-	TRBJ2-7	TGCAGTGCTTACCATAGCGGGAGCTCCTACGAGCAGTACTTC	CSAYHSGSSYEQYF
-	TRBV5-1	many	TRBJ1-1	TGCGCCAGCAGCTTGGTGGGTCTTGGGAGCACTGAAGCTTTCTTT	CASSLVGLGSTEAFF
TRBD1	TRBV7-9	-	TRBJ2-2	TGTGCCAGCAGCACGGGACAGGGCCCATCCTCGAACACCGGGGAGCTGTTTTTT	CASSTGQGPSSNTGELFF
TRBD2	TRBV7-9	-	TRBJ2-7	TGTGCCAGCAGCTTAAGCGGGGTTTCCTACGAGCAGTACTTC	CASSLSGVSYEQYF
TRBD1	TRBV14	few	TRBJ2-2	TGTGCCAGCAAATCCCATCAGGGGGCTAGCACCGGGGAGCTGTTTTTT	CASKSHQGASTGELFF
-	TRBV24-1	many	TRBJ1-5	TGTGCCACCAGTGAGTCAGGGTTTGTAGATCAGCCCCAGCATTTT	CATSESGFVDQPQHF
TRBD2	TRBV6-2/TRBV6-3	-	TRBJ2-2	TGTGCCAGCAGTCCATTCCGCGCGGGACTAGCGGGAGGGCGCACCGGGGAGCTGTTTTTT	CASSPFRAGLAGGRTGELFF
-	TRBV11-2	many	TRBJ2-2	TGTGCCAGCAGCTCTTTTCAGGACTACACCGGGGAGCTGTTTTTT	CASSSFQDYTGELFF
TRBD1	TRBV29-1	-	TRBJ1-2	TGCAGCGTTGAAGATGACAGGGAAGGCTACACCTTC	CSVEDDREGYTF
-	TRBV5-1	-	TRBJ2-3	TGCGCCAGCAGCTTGGAATTCGCCGTAGATACGCAGTATTTT	CASSLEFAVDTQYF
-	TRBV6-1	-	TRBJ1-2	TGTGCCAGCAGTGACTTGACAGTTTTGGGAGATGGCTACACCTTC	CASSDLTVLGDGYTF
TRBD1	TRBV27	few	TRBJ2-4	TGTGCCAGCAGTTTAAGGTCGGGACAGACGAACATTCAGTGCTTC	CASSLRSGQTNIQCF
TRBD1	TRBV20-1	-	TRBJ2-5	TGCAGTGCAGTGGGACAGCTGAGATGGGAGACCCAGTACTTC	CSAVGQLRWETQYF
TRBD1	TRBV19	-	TRBJ1-5	TGTGCCAGTAGTAGGCATCCGGGACAGGGAAGCAATCAGCCCCAGCATTTT	CASSRHPGQGSNQPQHF
TRBD2	TRBV6-2/TRBV6-3	few	TRBJ2-5	TGTGCCAGCAGGCCCCACGGGGGGCAAGAGACCCAGTACTTC	CASRPHGGQETQYF
-	TRBV20-1	few	TRBJ1-5	TGCAGTGCTAGAGCACAAGGTCAGGGATACAATCAGCCCCAGCATTTT	CSARAQGQGYNQPQHF
-	TRBV10-3	-	TRBJ2-1	TGTGCCTCCCGGGTTAGCGAAGCCTACAATGAGCAGTTCTTC	CASRVSEAYNEQFF
-	TRBV4-3	-	TRBJ2-7	TGCGCCAGCAGCCAAGATCTGGTTTCCTACGAGCAGTACTTC	CASSQDLVSYEQYF
TRBD1	TRBV3-1	-	TRBJ2-7	TGTGCCAGCAGCCCCGGACAGGGTGGGGACGAGCAGTACTTC	CASSPGQGGDEQYF